The rows below give T cell receptor beta chains drawn from one sample of a study of response to subunit inactivated influenza vaccine. A single record per CDR3 protein comes from TCRdb applying MiXCR to the RT-PCR reads. The repertoire has about 570,000 distinct CDR3 sequences, about 11% of them found once; the top ten carry 8% to 13%. These data also featured in a second study, about T cells expressing NK-cell markers.

This specimen was PBMCs from blood, taken on the day of vaccination. All receptors derive from a man in his fifties who received an inactivated influenza vaccine. The CDR3 runs from the conserved cysteine through the conserved F or W. A D gene is named only where the DNA matches it firmly. Clone size is not always given. Where it is, it says once, few, many or a class for expanded clones.

NA TRBJ1-5 TRBV6-2/TRBV6-3 NA TGTGCCAGCAGTTACGGCAGGGGAAGCAATCAGCCCCAGCATTTT CASSYGRGSNQPQHF
TRBD1 TRBJ1-5 TRBV12-3/TRBV12-4 many TGTGCCAGCAGTTCCAGAGACAGGGGGCCTTCAAGCAATCAGCCCCAGCATTTT CASSSRDRGPSSNQPQHF
NA TRBJ2-5 TRBV6-1 NA TGTGCCAGCAGCAGGGGGGGCCCACAAGAGACCCAGTACTTC CASSRGGPQETQYF
TRBD1 TRBJ2-7 TRBV6-2/TRBV6-3 NA TGTGCCAGCAGCCAGACAGGGCTTGAGCAGTACTTC CASSQTGLEQYF
NA TRBJ2-1 TRBV29-1 NA TGCAGCGCCCTCTTTAAGACAGGCCTAACCCTTTTTATGGATGAGCAGTTCTTC CSALFKTGLTLFMDEQFF
NA TRBJ2-4 TRBV6-1 few TGTGCCAGCAGCCGGATCGCAGGGTCTCAAAACATTCAGTACTTC CASSRIAGSQNIQYF
NA TRBJ2-5 TRBV28 few TGTGCCAGCAGTTTCGTATACGGACAAGAGACCCAGTACTTC CASSFVYGQETQYF
NA TRBJ2-7 TRBV20-1 NA TGCAGTGCTAGCGATTCAGGGCCCGAGCAGTACTTC CSASDSGPEQYF
NA TRBJ1-4 TRBV12-3/TRBV12-4 NA TGTGCCAGCAGGGATAATGAAAAACTGTTTTTT CASRDNEKLFF
NA TRBJ2-7 TRBV5-1 few TGCGCCAGCAGCTACGGACAGCCCTACGAGCAGTACTTC CASSYGQPYEQYF
TRBD1 TRBJ2-2 TRBV10-3 NA TGTGCCATCAGGGACAGGGGAAGAACCGGGGAGCTGTTTTTT CAIRDRGRTGELFF
NA TRBJ1-2 TRBV14 NA TGTGCCAGCAGCCACTCTGTGTATGGCTACACCTTC CASSHSVYGYTF
NA TRBJ2-5 TRBV6-5 NA TGTGCCAGCAGTTACTCGACAGGACAAGAGACCCAGTACTTC CASSYSTGQETQYF
NA TRBJ1-2 TRBV19 NA TGTGCCAGTAGCCCGCTAGAAGGGGATTATGGCTACACCTTC CASSPLEGDYGYTF
NA TRBJ2-3 TRBV5-1 few TGCGCCAGCAGCTCTCGACCCGGATTTGGGCCAGATACGCAGTATTTT CASSSRPGFGPDTQYF
NA TRBJ2-3 TRBV5-1 few TGCGCCAGCAGCTTGCGGTCAGGGCCAGATACGCAGTATTTT CASSLRSGPDTQYF
TRBD1 TRBJ2-7 TRBV9 few TGTGCCAGCAGCGCGACAGGGAAGCACTCCTACGAGCAGTACTTC CASSATGKHSYEQYF
NA TRBJ1-1 TRBV29-1 few TGCAGCGTTGCTCGAAGACAGGCAGTGAACACTGAAGCTTTCTTT CSVARRQAVNTEAFF
NA TRBJ1-2 TRBV12-3/TRBV12-4 NA TGTGCCAGCAGCCCCCGCCGGGCTCTCGATGGCTACACCTTC CASSPRRALDGYTF
NA TRBJ2-5 TRBV7-6 NA TGTGCCAGCAGCTTAGCATCCCATGGACAAGAGACCCAGTACTTC CASSLASHGQETQYF
NA TRBJ2-1 TRBV5-1 few TGCGCCAGCAGCTTGGCGGGGGATTCCACCGGTGAGCAGTTCTTC CASSLAGDSTGEQFF
NA TRBJ1-1 TRBV6-2/TRBV6-3 few TGTGCCAGCAGTCTACCGGGGAGGGTCGCCGACACTGAAGCTTTCTTT CASSLPGRVADTEAFF
NA TRBJ1-1 TRBV20-1 NA TGCAGTGCTAGAGATCGGGGGGTGGGCACTGAAGCTTTCTTT CSARDRGVGTEAFF
TRBD2 TRBJ2-5 TRBV20-1 NA TGCAGTGCTAGCTCTAGCGGGGGGGCCGGAGAGACCCAGTACTTC CSASSSGGAGETQYF
NA TRBJ2-3 TRBV5-1 few TGCGCCAGCAGCTGGGGGGCAGGAGTCAGCACAGATACGCAGTATTTT CASSWGAGVSTDTQYF
TRBD1 TRBJ2-7 TRBV29-1 many TGCAGCGTTGATAGCCCCGGGACAGGGGGGAGGCAGTACTTC CSVDSPGTGGRQYF
NA TRBJ2-1 TRBV28 NA TGTGCCAGCAGTTTCCGGGCCCGGCGCTCCTACAATGAGCAGTTCTTC CASSFRARRSYNEQFF
NA TRBJ2-7 TRBV20-1 few TGCAGTGCTAGGGAACCCGGGACTGTCTACGAGCAGTACTTC CSAREPGTVYEQYF
NA TRBJ1-1 TRBV21-1 few TGTGCCAGCAGCACGAACAGGGGCCTTGGGGGCACTGAAGCTTTCTTT CASSTNRGLGGTEAFF
NA TRBJ2-7 TRBV28 few TGTGCCAGCAGCTTGGAGGGGGTTGAAGTCGAGCAGTACTTC CASSLEGVEVEQYF
NA TRBJ1-3 TRBV6-2/TRBV6-3 few TGTGCCAGCAGTCAACCTGGAAACACCATATATTTT CASSQPGNTIYF
NA TRBJ2-7 TRBV20-1 few TGCAGTGCTAGAGGGCAGGGGAATATCTACGAGCAGTACTTC CSARGQGNIYEQYF
TRBD2 TRBJ2-2 TRBV20-1 few TGCAGTGCTAAGCCGGGACTAGCGGGGGGCAACACCGGGGAGCTGTTTTTT CSAKPGLAGGNTGELFF
NA TRBJ2-7 TRBV5-1 many TGCGCCAGCAGCTTGTTTCAAGGTAGGAGCTCCTACGAGCAGTACTTC CASSLFQGRSSYEQYF
TRBD1 TRBJ1-1 TRBV28 few TGTGCCAGCAGTTCTGCCGGGACAGGGGGCTTCAAAGCTTTCTTT CASSSAGTGGFKAFF